This TCR beta chain is from a study of T cell repertoires in cytomegalovirus infection. This CDR3 spans 15 amino acids. V shed 4 bases, J shed 3 bases, and the junction held 7 bases outside the gene matches. Germline V gene lookup returns CDR1 LNHDA and CDR2 SQIVND (reference sequence). TCRdb recomputed calls from the reads with MiXCR, one row per CDR3 protein. The table includes some 920,000 distinct CDR3 sequences, under 40% detected once. The sample holds many counts of this clonotype. Its specificity is unknown. The sequences come from cultured CD8+ T cells from PBMCs, collected from culture after CMV antigen stimulation. The chain has TRBV19 and TRBJ2-3; TRBD1 agrees at 7 bases. The clonotype comes from a human donor in good health (CMV status not recorded). Some clones in this sample may be carry-over from other donors' samples. As DNA, the CDR3 is TGTGCCAGTAGTACCGGGACAGATTTAACAGATACGCAGTATTTT. The encoded protein is CASSTGTDLTDTQYF.